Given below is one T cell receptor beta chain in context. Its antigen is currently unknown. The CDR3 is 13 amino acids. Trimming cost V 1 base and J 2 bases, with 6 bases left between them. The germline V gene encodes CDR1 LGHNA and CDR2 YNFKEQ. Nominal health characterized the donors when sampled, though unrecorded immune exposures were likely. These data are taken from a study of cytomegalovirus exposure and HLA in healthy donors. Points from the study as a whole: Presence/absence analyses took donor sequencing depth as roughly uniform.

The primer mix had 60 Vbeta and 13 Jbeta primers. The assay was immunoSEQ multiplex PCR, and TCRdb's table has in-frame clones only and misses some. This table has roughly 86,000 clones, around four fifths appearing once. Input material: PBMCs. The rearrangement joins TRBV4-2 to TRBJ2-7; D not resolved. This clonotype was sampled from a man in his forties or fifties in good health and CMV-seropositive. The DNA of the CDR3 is TGTGCCAGCAGCCAAGGTAAAACCTACGAGCAGTACTTC. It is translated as CASSQGKTYEQYF.